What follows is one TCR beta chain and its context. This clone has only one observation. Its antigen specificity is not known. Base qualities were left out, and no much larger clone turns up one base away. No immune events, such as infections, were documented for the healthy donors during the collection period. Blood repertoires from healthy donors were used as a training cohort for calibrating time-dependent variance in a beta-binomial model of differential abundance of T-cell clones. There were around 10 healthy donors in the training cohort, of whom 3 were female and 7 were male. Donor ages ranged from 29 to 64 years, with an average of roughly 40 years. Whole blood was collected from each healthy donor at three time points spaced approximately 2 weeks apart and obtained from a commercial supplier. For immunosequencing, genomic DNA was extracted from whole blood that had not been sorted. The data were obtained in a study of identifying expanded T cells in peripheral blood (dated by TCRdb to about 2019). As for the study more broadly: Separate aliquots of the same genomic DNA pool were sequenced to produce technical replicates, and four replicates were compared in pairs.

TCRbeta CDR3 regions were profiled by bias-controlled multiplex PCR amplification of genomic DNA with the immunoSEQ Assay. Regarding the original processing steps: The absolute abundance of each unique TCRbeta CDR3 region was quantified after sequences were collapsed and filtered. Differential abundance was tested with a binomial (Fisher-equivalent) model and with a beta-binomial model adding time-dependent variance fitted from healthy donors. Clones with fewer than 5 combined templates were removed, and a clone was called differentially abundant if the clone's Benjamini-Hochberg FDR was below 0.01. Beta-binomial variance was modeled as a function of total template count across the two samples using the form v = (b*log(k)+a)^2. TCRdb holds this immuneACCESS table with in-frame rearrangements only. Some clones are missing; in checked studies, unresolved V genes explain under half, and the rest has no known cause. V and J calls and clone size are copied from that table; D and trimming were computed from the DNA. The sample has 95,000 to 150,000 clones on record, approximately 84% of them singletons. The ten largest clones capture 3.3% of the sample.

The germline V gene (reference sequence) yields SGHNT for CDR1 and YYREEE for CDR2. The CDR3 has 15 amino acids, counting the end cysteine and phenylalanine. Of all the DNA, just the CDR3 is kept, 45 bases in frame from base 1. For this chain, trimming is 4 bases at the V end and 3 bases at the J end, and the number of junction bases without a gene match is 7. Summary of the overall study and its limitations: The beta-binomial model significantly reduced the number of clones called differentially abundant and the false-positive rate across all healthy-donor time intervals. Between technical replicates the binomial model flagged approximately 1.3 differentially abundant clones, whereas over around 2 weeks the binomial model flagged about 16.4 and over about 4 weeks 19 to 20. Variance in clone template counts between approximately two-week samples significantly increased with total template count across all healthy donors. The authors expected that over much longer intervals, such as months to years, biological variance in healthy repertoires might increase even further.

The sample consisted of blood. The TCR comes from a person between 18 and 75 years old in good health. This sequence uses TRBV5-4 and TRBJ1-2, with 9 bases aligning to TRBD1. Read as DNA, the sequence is TGTGCCAGCAGCGCAGAGGACAGGGGCTACTATGGCTACACCTTC. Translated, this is CASSAEDRGYYGYTF. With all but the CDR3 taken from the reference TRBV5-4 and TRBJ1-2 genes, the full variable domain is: ETGVTQSPTHLIKTRGQQVTLRCSSQSGHNTVSWYQQALGQGPQFIFQYYREEENGRGNFPPRFSGLQFPNYSSELNVNALELDDSALYLCASSAEDRGYYGYTFGSGTRLTVV.